This T cell receptor (beta chain) is drawn from a study of post-analysis software for immune sequencing data. Across the whole study: Included among the disease courses, which were recorded for the cohort, were relapsing-remitting, secondary progressive and progressive-relapsing multiple sclerosis. The study, taken as a whole, reports: Included in a set of five TRBV segments more frequent in patients than controls were TRBV5-6, TRBV5-1 and TRBV20-1. Normalized Chao1 diversity in multiple sclerosis patients fell significantly below that of controls. With F measure, samples from one preparation batch clustered together strongly.

CDR3 length: 13 residues. Germline values: CDR1 SGHRS, CDR2 YFSETQ. V dropped 4 bases and J dropped 3 bases, with 10 bases sitting between them. The TCR beta cDNA libraries carried unique molecular identifiers. Input populations of roughly 0.85 to 11 million T cells gave rise to approximately 500,000 cDNA molecules. Each CDR3 protein is one row after TCRdb ran MiXCR on the PCR reads. Counted here are some 800,000 distinct CDR3 sequences, 40% to 55% occurring once; the ten biggest clones make up 4.9%. This clonotype has only a few counts. Its antigen is currently unknown. This chain connects TRBV5-1 to TRBJ1-1; D is unclear. Specimen: blood. This TCR was sampled from a girl between 5 and 17 years old with multiple sclerosis. The CDR3, as DNA: TGCGCCAGCAGCCCCGAATGGGACACTGAAGCTTTCTTT. Protein product: CASSPEWDTEAFF.